The source of this TCR beta chain is a study of control samples from healthy donors and cancer patients (dated by TCRdb to about 2020). This clone was seen once. No antigen is known for it. No much larger clone is present one base from it, and per-base qualities are unavailable. V is cut by 6 bases and J by 2 bases, and the space between the germline ends is 23 bases. The CDR3 runs 17 residues from the cysteine to the phenylalanine. CDR3 DNA only is kept here, 51 bases in frame from base 1. As encoded in the germline V gene, CDR1 is SQVTM while CDR2 is ANQGSEA. The method was the immunoSEQ multiplex PCR assay. Not all clones reach the TCRdb copy of this immuneACCESS table, which keeps in-frame sequences only. Checked studies attribute under half of the gap to unresolved V genes and leave the rest unexplained. The sample data list 150,000 or so clones, and over 85% of these were observed just once. Of the sample, more than 4.5% falls within the top ten clones.

The source is a man younger than 35 in good health. This chain joins TRBV29-1 to TRBJ2-4; the D gene may be TRBD1 or TRBD2, since each aligns over 6 bases. The material sequenced was blood. The DNA sequence follows: TGCAGCGTCCGCTTTACCTTGGGGGGCGAGACCAAAAACATTCAGTACTTC. Its protein reads: CSVRFTLGGETKNIQYF. The variable domain in full, with residues beyond the CDR3 obtained from the reference TRBV29-1 and TRBJ2-4 genes, is SAVISQKPSRDICQRGTSLTIQCQVDSQVTMMFWYRQQPGQSLTLIATANQGSEATYESGFVIDKFPISRPNLTFSTLTVSNMSPEDSSIYLCSVRFTLGGETKNIQYFGAGTRLSVL.